The 26 T cell receptor beta chains reported below all come from one sample, sequenced in a study of T cells in narcolepsy. These TCRs are of unknown antigen specificity. The table came from immunoSEQ multiplex PCR; TCRdb's copy has only in-frame clones and leaves some out. The sample consists of over a thousand clones, roughly 40% of them appearing once. Input material: cultured CD8+ T cells from cerebrospinal fluid. Receptors were obtained from a human donor with narcolepsy.

This clone was seen only a few times. Since a far larger clone is one base different, this is likely a read error. Written as DNA, the CDR3 is TGTGCCAGCAGTGAAATAGGTTCACCCCTCCACTTT. Translating it yields CASSEIGSPLHF. J is TRBJ1-6 and V is TRBV25-1; no reliable D call. The CDR3 extends over 12 amino acids. From germline, CDR1 is MGHDK and CDR2 SYGVNS. Trimming took 2 bases from V and 9 from J, leaving 5 bases between them.

The chain joins TRBV1 to TRBJ2-6; TRBD1 is the table's D call and was not checked against the DNA. TRBV1 is listed as a pseudogene. This CDR3 has 18 residues. The CDR3 nucleotides read TGCACCAGCAGGAATCCCTGTTTGTGCACAAGTCGGGCCAACGTCCTGACTTTC. Encoded protein: CTSRNPCLCTSRANVLTF.

The J gene is TRBJ1-1, the V gene TRBV5-4, with a weak D call TRBD1 (5 bases). Germline CDR1 and CDR2: SGHNT and YYREEE (reference sequence). There are 11 residues in the CDR3. Trimming took off 4 bases at V and 5 bases at J, with 6 bases between the two ends. This CDR3 is CASSGGTEAFF. Here the CDR3 DNA reads TGTGCCAGCAGCGGGGGGACTGAAGCTTTCTTT.

V and J are TRBV6-4 and TRBJ2-6; D is unresolved. This CDR3 region has 15 residues. V shed 3 bases and J shed 0 bases, with 6 bases lying between them. Germline V gene sequence: CDR1 MRHNA, CDR2 SNTAGT. The CDR3 DNA reads TGTGCCAGCAGTGATGACACCTCTGGGGCCAACGTCCTGACTTTC. Its protein product is CASSDDTSGANVLTF.

This clone was observed a few times. This chain connects TRBV7-6 to TRBJ1-5, with TRBD1 matching 9 bases. Germline V gene lookup returns CDR1 SGHVS and CDR2 FNYEAQ. The CDR3 sequence is 15 residues long. Trimming at V came to 4 bases and at J to 2 bases, leaving 3 bases not matched to a gene. CDR3 residues: CASSSRDRGNQPQHF. In DNA, the CDR3 is TGTGCCAGCAGCTCGAGGGACAGGGGCAATCAGCCCCAGCATTTT.

This clone was detected only a few times. The rearrangement uses TRBV6-9 and TRBJ1-2; D gene uncertain. Germline CDR1 is MNHGY and CDR2 is SVAAGI. V lost 3 bases to trimming and J lost 5 bases, with 13 bases between them. The CDR3 is 14 amino acids. In DNA form, the CDR3 reads TGTGCCAGCAGTTACGTCCCCCTGCGGTATGGCTACACCTTC. Its translation is CASSYVPLRYGYTF.

The chain joins TRBV13 to TRBJ1-2; D not resolved. Germline values: CDR1 PRHDT, CDR2 FYEKMQ (reference sequence). Trimming stripped 3 bases from V and 6 bases from J, with 17 bases between. The CDR3 covers 15 residues. DNA for the CDR3: TGTGCCAGCAGCTTGGATGGTGGGTACGGAGATGGCTACACCTTC. It specifies CASSLDGGYGDGYTF.

V is TRBV10-3 and J is TRBJ1-6; D perhaps matches TRBD1 (6 bases). V was shortened by 4 bases and J by 0 bases, with 16 bases between the two germline ends. The CDR3 has 18 residues. CDR1 is ENHRY, CDR2 SYGVKD, per germline. CDR3 residues: CAISVDRHRSSYNSPLHF. The DNA for the CDR3 is TGTGCCATCAGTGTCGACAGGCATAGGAGCTCCTATAATTCACCCCTCCACTTT.

The chain uses TRBV7-8 and TRBJ1-1; 10 nucleotides agree with TRBD1. The V segment lost 7 bases and the J segment 1 base; nucleotides outside the gene matches: 9. Looked up from germline, CDR1 is SGHVS and CDR2 is FQNEAQ. This CDR3 region has 16 residues. The CDR3 DNA follows: TGTGCCAGCATTGGGGGACAGGGGTGGACGAACACTGAAGCTTTCTTT. Its protein product is CASIGGQGWTNTEAFF.

The chain uses TRBV28 and TRBJ2-7; D assignment may be TRBD1 or TRBD2 (6 bases each). The germline V gene has CDR1 MDHEN and CDR2 SYDVKM. The ends were cut back, 6 bases at V and 0 bases at J, with 15 bases in the middle. This CDR3 has 15 amino acids. This chain's CDR3 is CASRVGGPVSYEQYF. In DNA, the CDR3 is TGTGCCAGCAGGGTAGGGGGGCCGGTCTCCTACGAGCAGTACTTC. The full variable domain, rest sourced from reference TRBV28 and TRBJ2-7, is DVKVTQSSRYLVKRTGEKVFLECVQDMDHENMFWYRQDPGLGLRLIYFSYDVKMKEKGDIPEGYSVSREKKERFSLILESASTNQTSMYLCASRVGGPVSYEQYFGPGTRLTVT.

This clone was found a few times. A far larger clone is one nucleotide away, so this likely arose from a read error. Other nucleotide sequences in the sample specify the same CDR3. This chain uses TRBV5-1 with TRBJ1-2; D is unclear. Trimming removed 0 bases from V and 6 bases from J, with 15 bases in between. The CDR3 has 15 residues. Per the germline V gene, CDR1 is SGHRS and CDR2 is YFSETQ. CDR3 loop: CASSLDGGYGDGYTF. The CDR3 DNA follows: TGCGCCAGCAGCTTGGATGGTGGGTACGGAGATGGCTACACCTTC. Drawing the rest from reference TRBV5-1 and TRBJ1-2, the complete variable domain is KAGVTQTPRYLIKTRGQQVTLSCSPISGHRSVSWYQQTPGQGLQFLFEYFSETQRNKGNFPGRFSGRQFSNSRSEMNVSTLELGDSALYLCASSLDGGYGDGYTFGSGTRLTVV.

This rearrangement joins TRBV29-1 to TRBJ2-7; 8 nucleotides agree with TRBD1. The CDR3 consists of 13 residues. Germline V CDR1 and CDR2: SQVTM, ANQGSEA. The trim removed 1 base at V and 4 bases at J, leaving 3 bases unmatched. This chain's CDR3 is CSVEGQGAYEQYF. The CDR3 bases are TGCAGCGTTGAAGGGCAGGGGGCGTACGAGCAGTACTTC.

This clone counts as large (0.1 to 1%). The genes are TRBV19 and TRBJ1-2; tentatively, D is TRBD1 (5 bases). The germline CDR1 and CDR2 sequences are LNHDA and SQIVND (reference sequence). Trimming cost V 7 bases and J 2 bases, with 14 bases left between them. The CDR3 has 14 amino acids. The CDR3 here is CASTPMGGNYGYTF. In nucleotides, the CDR3 is TGTGCCAGTACCCCCATGGGGGGAAACTATGGCTACACCTTC.

This clone is medium-sized within its sample. The chain joins TRBV5-1 to TRBJ2-7; 9 bases align to TRBD2. There are 13 residues in the CDR3. With 7 bases clipped from V and 2 bases from J, the junction kept 4 bases outside the gene matches. Germline CDR1 and CDR2: SGHRS and YFSETQ. CDR3 sequence (DNA): TGCGCCAGCTCGTCTAGCGGGGCCTACGAGCAGTACTTC. Translated: CASSSSGAYEQYF.

This clone came up a few times. This chain links TRBV5-8 with TRBJ2-7; TRBD2 agrees at 8 bases. CDR1 and CDR2 (germline): SGHTS, YDEGEE. With V trimmed by 4 bases and J by 5 bases, 11 bases remained unmatched. This CDR3 comprises 15 residues. The CDR3 DNA is TGTGCCAGCAGCCAAGCGGGAGCGGGAGTCCACGAGCAGTACTTC. It codes for CASSQAGAGVHEQYF.

In this sample, this clone turned up a few times. The J gene is TRBJ2-5, the V gene TRBV7-8, with D maybe TRBD1 (6 bases). Deletions cut 6 bases from V and 0 bases from J, with 14 bases between. From germline, CDR1 is SGHVS and CDR2 FQNEAQ. This CDR3 contains 15 residues. CDR3 sequence (DNA): TGTGCCAGCAGTTACGGGGACAAGTACCAAGAGACCCAGTACTTC. It encodes CASSYGDKYQETQYF.

The chain links TRBV30 to TRBJ1-4; 8 bases match TRBD1. The length of the CDR3 is 15 residues. The ends lost 3 bases at V and 2 bases at J; junction bases unmatched: 5. CDR1 and CDR2 from the germline V gene are GTSNPN and SVGIG (reference sequence). Here the CDR3 DNA reads TGTGCCTGGAGGGGTCAGGGGGCGACTAATGAAAAACTGTTTTTT. Residues: CAWRGQGATNEKLFF.

This rearrangement joins TRBV2 to TRBJ1-1; a weak D match, TRBD1 (6 bases). The CDR3 has 14 amino acids. Germline V gene data show CDR1 as SNHLY and CDR2 as FYNNEI. V was cut by 3 bases and J by 1 base, with 9 bases left in between. CDR3 sequence: CASSDWGQNTEAFF. The CDR3 nucleotides read TGTGCCAGCAGTGATTGGGGACAGAACACTGAAGCTTTCTTT.

A few counts support this clone. One end of the junction fails to match germline, which may point to a read error. The rearrangement links TRBV10-3 to TRBJ1-2, with 7 positions matching TRBD1. The length of the CDR3 is 14 residues. CDR1 is ENHRY and CDR2 is SYGVKD in the germline V gene. The CDR3 sequence is CASSFQGGSNGYTF. Here the CDR3 DNA reads TGTGCCAGCAGTTTCCAGGGGGGTTCGAACGGCTACACCTTC.

About this clone: An end of the junction differs from the germline gene, which may be a read error. J is TRBJ2-4 and V is TRBV5-1; no firm D call. Germline-derived CDR1 and CDR2 are SGHRS and YFSETQ. The CDR3 runs 16 residues. CDR3 protein: CASSLSHVVAKNIQYF. As DNA, the CDR3 is TGTGCCAGCAGCTTGTCGCATGTAGTAGCCAAAAACATTCAGTACTTC.

This clone was detected a few times. This chain connects TRBV5-7 to TRBJ1-1, with TRBD1 identical over 11 bases. TRBV5-7 has ORF status, its function being uncertain. Trimming cost V 4 bases and J 2 bases; bases outside gene matches: 4. This CDR3 contains 15 residues. The CDR3 region is CASSPGTGGNTEAFF. In DNA, the CDR3 is TGTGCCAGCAGCCCGGGGACAGGGGGTAACACTGAAGCTTTCTTT.

In the case of this clone: A far larger clone is off by one base, so a read error is likely. The same CDR3 arises from other DNA sequences in this sample as well. V is TRBV29-1 and J is TRBJ1-2; D is unclear. Trimming pared 3 bases from V and 4 bases from J, leaving 12 bases between. Germline-derived CDR1 and CDR2 are SQVTM and ANQGSEA. The CDR3 spans 13 residues. CDR3 protein: CSVDFGGTYGYTF. The CDR3 region has the DNA TGCAGCGTTGACTTTGGTGGAACCTATGGCTACACCTTC. Filled out from reference TRBV29-1 and TRBJ1-2, the complete variable domain reads SAVISQKPSRDICQRGTSLTIQCQVDSQVTMMFWYRQQPGQSLTLIATANQGSEATYESGFVIDKFPISRPNLTFSTLTVSNMSPEDSSIYLCSVDFGGTYGYTFGSGTRLTVV.

By sample fraction, this clone is large. The same CDR3 arises from other DNA sequences in this sample as well. The gene calls are TRBV20-1 and TRBJ1-1; D is unresolved. The CDR3 has 9 residues. Trimming removed 3 bases at V and 8 bases at J, with 4 bases between. Germline CDR1 DFQATT, CDR2 SNEGSKA (reference sequence). CDR3 coding DNA: TGCAGTGCTAGTCCCGAAGCTTTCTTT. This translates into CSASPEAFF.

The rearrangement joins TRBV11-2 to TRBJ1-2; TRBD1 is a possible D gene (5 bases). Germline loops: CDR1 SGHAT, CDR2 FQNNGV. This CDR3 region has 13 residues. The V gene lost 7 bases and the J gene lost 7 bases, with 16 bases spanning the gap. The CDR3, as DNA: TGTGCCAGCACCTTGGGGGGAGGGTCTGGCTACACCTTC. Translating gives CASTLGGGSGYTF.

The V gene is TRBV7-9, the J gene TRBJ1-1; perhaps TRBD1 as D (5 bases). V shed 3 bases and J shed 5 bases, with 13 bases lying between them. Germline CDR1 and CDR2: SEHNR and FQNEAQ (reference sequence). The CDR3 sequence is 14 residues long. CDR3 sequence (DNA): TGTGCCAGCAGCTTGGAAGGGGCGAAAACTGAAGCTTTCTTT. It is translated as CASSLEGAKTEAFF.

The chain has TRBV27 and TRBJ1-2, with 7 bases that match TRBD1. The germline gives CDR1 MNHEY, CDR2 SMNVEV (reference sequence). The CDR3 has 13 residues. V lost 3 bases and J lost 8; bases outside the gene matches: 6. CDR3 amino acids: CASSFGQGGGYTF. Here the CDR3 DNA reads TGTGCCAGCAGTTTTGGGCAGGGGGGGGGCTACACCTTC.